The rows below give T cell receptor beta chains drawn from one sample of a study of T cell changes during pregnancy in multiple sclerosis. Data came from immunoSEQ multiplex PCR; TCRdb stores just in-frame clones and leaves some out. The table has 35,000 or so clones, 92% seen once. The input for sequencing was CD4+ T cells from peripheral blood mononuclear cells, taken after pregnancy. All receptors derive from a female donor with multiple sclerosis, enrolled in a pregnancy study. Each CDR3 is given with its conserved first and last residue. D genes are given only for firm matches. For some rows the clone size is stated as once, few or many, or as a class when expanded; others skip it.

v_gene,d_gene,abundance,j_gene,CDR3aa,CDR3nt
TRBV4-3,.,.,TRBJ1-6,CASSTWTANSPLHF,TGCGCCAGCAGCACCTGGACAGCCAATTCACCCCTCCACTTT
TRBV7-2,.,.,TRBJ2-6,CASSSRGGANVLTF,TGTGCCAGCAGCTCACGGGGTGGGGCCAACGTCCTGACTTTC
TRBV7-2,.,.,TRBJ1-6,CASSLTQGGNSPLHF,TGTGCCAGCAGCTTAACTCAGGGCGGTAATTCACCCCTCCACTTT
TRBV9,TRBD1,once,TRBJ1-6,CASSGGQGPYSPLHF,TGTGCCAGCAGCGGGGGACAGGGTCCTTATTCACCCCTCCACTTT
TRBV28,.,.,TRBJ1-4,CASSAAGAEKLFF,TGTGCCAGCAGTGCCGCCGGAGCTGAAAAACTGTTTTTT
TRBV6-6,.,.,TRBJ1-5,CASSPPGRGGNQPQHF,TGTGCCAGCAGTCCACCAGGGAGGGGTGGAAATCAGCCCCAGCATTTT
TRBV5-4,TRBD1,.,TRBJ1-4,CASSFQGASNEKLFF,TGTGCCAGCAGCTTCCAGGGGGCTAGTAATGAAAAACTGTTTTTT
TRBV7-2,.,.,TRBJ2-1,CASSSRLRDYNEQFF,TGTGCCAGCAGTTCTAGACTAAGGGACTACAATGAGCAGTTCTTC
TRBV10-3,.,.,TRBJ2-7,CAIRSQVPYEQYF,TGTGCCATCCGGTCTCAGGTCCCCTACGAGCAGTACTTC
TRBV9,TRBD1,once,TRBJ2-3,CASSVQGAGDTQYF,TGTGCCAGCAGCGTCCAGGGGGCAGGAGATACGCAGTATTTT
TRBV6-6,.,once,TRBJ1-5,CASSFESYNQPQHF,TGTGCCAGCAGTTTCGAGAGTTACAATCAGCCCCAGCATTTT
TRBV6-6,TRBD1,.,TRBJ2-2,CARNRGVNTGELFF,TGTGCCAGAAACAGGGGCGTGAACACCGGGGAGCTGTTTTTT
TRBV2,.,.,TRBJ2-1,CASSGSGLGDEQFF,TGTGCCAGCAGTGGTAGCGGTCTGGGGGATGAGCAGTTCTTC
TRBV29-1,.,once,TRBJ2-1,CSVPRGGSYNEQFF,TGCAGCGTTCCGCGAGGGGGCTCCTACAATGAGCAGTTCTTC
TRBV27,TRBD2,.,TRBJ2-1,CASALLAGSYNEQFF,TGTGCCAGCGCATTATTAGCGGGCTCCTACAATGAGCAGTTCTTC
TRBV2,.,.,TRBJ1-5,CASSIDGNQPQHF,TGTGCCAGCAGTATAGATGGCAATCAGCCCCAGCATTTT
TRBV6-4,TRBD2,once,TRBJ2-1,CASSEIGGRINEQFF,TGTGCCAGCAGTGAGATTGGCGGGAGAATTAATGAGCAGTTCTTC
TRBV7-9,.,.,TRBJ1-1,CASSLGDAGALNTEAFF,TGTGCCAGCAGCTTAGGAGACGCAGGGGCCTTGAACACTGAAGCTTTCTTT
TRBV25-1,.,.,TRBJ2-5,CASSADSFGTQYF,TGTGCCAGCAGTGCCGACAGCTTCGGGACCCAGTACTTC
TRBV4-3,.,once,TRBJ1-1,CASSQARLNTEAFF,TGCGCCAGCAGCCAAGCTAGGCTGAACACTGAAGCTTTCTTT
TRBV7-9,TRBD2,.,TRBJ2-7,CASSVSRESYEQYF,TGTGCCAGCAGCGTCTCGCGGGAGTCCTACGAGCAGTACTTC
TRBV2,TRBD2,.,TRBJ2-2,CARMGLAGGRTGELFF,TGTGCCAGGATGGGGCTAGCGGGGGGGCGCACCGGGGAGCTGTTTTTT
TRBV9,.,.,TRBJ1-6,CASSVSPSSSGSGSPLHF,TGTGCCAGCAGCGTATCCCCCTCCTCTTCAGGTTCAGGTTCACCCCTCCACTTT
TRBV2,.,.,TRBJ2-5,CASSEGAEETQYF,TGTGCCAGCAGTGAGGGAGCGGAAGAGACCCAGTACTTC
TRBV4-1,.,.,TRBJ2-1,CASSQEALGVSSYNEQFF,TGCGCCAGCAGCCAAGAGGCCCTCGGGGTGAGCTCCTACAATGAGCAGTTCTTC
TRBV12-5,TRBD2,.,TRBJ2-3,CASGLVRRGVSTDTQYF,TGTGCTAGTGGTTTGGTTCGTCGGGGGGTGAGCACAGATACGCAGTATTTT
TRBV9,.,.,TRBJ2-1,CASSVEGDSSYNEQFF,TGTGCCAGCAGCGTAGAAGGGGATAGCTCCTACAATGAGCAGTTCTTC
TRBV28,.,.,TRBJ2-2,CASSPRAGRTGELFF,TGTGCCAGCAGCCCCCGGGCGGGACGGACCGGGGAGCTGTTTTTT
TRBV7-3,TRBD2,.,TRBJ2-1,CASSLTIAGGRNEQFF,TGTGCCAGCAGCTTAACGATAGCGGGGGGGCGCAATGAGCAGTTCTTC
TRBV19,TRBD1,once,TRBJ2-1,CASQRLSGTGVNEQFF,TGTGCCAGTCAAAGACTTTCCGGGACAGGGGTCAATGAGCAGTTCTTC
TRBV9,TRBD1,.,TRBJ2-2,CASSEKGTGYGANTGELFF,TGTGCCAGCAGCGAGAAGGGGACAGGTTATGGGGCGAACACCGGGGAGCTGTTTTTT
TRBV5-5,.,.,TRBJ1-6,CASSLSRTGGSPLHF,TGTGCCAGCAGCTTGTCTCGGACTGGAGGGTCACCCCTCCACTTT
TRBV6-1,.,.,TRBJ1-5,CASIEGYSNQPQHF,TGTGCCAGCATCGAGGGCTATAGCAATCAGCCCCAGCATTTT
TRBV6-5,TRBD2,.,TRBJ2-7,CASSQLAGSYEQYF,TGTGCCAGCAGTCAACTAGCGGGAAGTTACGAGCAGTACTTC
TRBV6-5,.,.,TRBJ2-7,CASSMRGGEQYF,TGTGCCAGCAGTATGAGGGGAGGCGAGCAGTACTTC
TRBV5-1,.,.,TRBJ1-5,CASSDQGGDQPQHF,TGCGCCAGCAGCGACCAGGGAGGGGATCAGCCCCAGCATTTT
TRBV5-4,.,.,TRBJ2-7,CASSLYAAYEQYF,TGTGCCAGCAGCTTGTATGCGGCCTACGAGCAGTACTTC
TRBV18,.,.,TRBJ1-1,CASSPSGRLNTEAFF,TGTGCCAGCTCACCAAGCGGGCGGTTGAACACTGAAGCTTTCTTT
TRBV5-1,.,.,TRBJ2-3,CASSLALAGIADTQYF,TGCGCCAGCAGCTTGGCCCTGGCCGGGATTGCAGATACGCAGTATTTT
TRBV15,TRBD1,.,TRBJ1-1,CATSFGTGTTEAFF,TGTGCCACCAGCTTCGGGACAGGGACCACTGAAGCTTTCTTT
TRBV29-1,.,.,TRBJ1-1,CSVESGNTEAFF,TGCAGCGTTGAGAGCGGGAACACTGAAGCTTTCTTT
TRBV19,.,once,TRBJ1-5,CASSISRSNQPQHF,TGTGCCAGTAGTATAAGCAGGAGCAATCAGCCCCAGCATTTT
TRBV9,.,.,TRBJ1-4,CASSPRSGQEKLFF,TGTGCCAGCAGCCCGAGATCGGGTCAGGAAAAACTGTTTTTT
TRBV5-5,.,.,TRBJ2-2,CASSLEVSAWELFF,TGTGCCAGCAGCTTGGAGGTCAGCGCCTGGGAGCTGTTTTTT
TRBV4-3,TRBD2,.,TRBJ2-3,CASSPSGAGTDTQYF,TGCGCCAGCAGCCCTAGCGGGGCGGGGACAGATACGCAGTATTTT
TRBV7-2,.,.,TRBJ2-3,CASSLAYPGQLTDTQYF,TGTGCCAGCAGCCTCGCCTATCCTGGACAGCTCACAGATACGCAGTATTTT
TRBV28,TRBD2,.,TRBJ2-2,CASSTSGSGGGELFF,TGTGCCAGCAGTACTAGCGGGAGTGGTGGCGGGGAGCTGTTTTTT
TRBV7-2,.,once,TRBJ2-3,CASSLDVAWQNTDTQYF,TGTGCCAGCAGCTTAGACGTTGCTTGGCAGAACACAGATACGCAGTATTTT
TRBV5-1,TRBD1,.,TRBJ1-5,CASSLQGDNQPQHF,TGCGCCAGCAGCTTGCAGGGGGACAATCAGCCCCAGCATTTT
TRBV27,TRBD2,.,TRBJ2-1,CASSRGTSGKNEQFF,TGTGCCAGCAGCCGAGGGACTAGCGGGAAAAATGAGCAGTTCTTC
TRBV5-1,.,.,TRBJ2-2,CASSFGDTGELFF,TGCGCCAGCAGCTTTGGAGACACCGGGGAGCTGTTTTTT
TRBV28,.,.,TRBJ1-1,CASRSRGNTEAFF,TGTGCCAGCCGCTCTAGGGGGAACACTGAAGCTTTCTTT
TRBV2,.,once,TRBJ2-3,CASSEGGTDTQYF,TGTGCCAGCAGTGAAGGAGGGACAGATACGCAGTATTTT
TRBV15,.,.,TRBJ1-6,CATRRQAVSPLHF,TGTGCCACCAGAAGGCAGGCCGTTTCACCCCTCCACTTT
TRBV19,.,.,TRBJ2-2,CASSMRGPNTGELFF,TGTGCCAGTAGTATGCGGGGGCCCAACACCGGGGAGCTGTTTTTT
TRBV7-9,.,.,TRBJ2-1,CASHDEQFF,TGTGCCAGCCATGATGAGCAGTTCTTC